Listed here is a single T cell receptor beta chain. Random hexamers primed reverse transcription of about 0.5 to 1 ug RNA. TCRdb re-called the immunoSEQ multiplex PCR reads through MiXCR, storing one row per CDR3 protein. The sample holds about 140,000 distinct CDR3 sequences, about 94% seen once. These data originate in a study of CD8 T cells in Susac syndrome. CD8+ and CD4+ blood T cells underwent TCR beta sequencing. Controls were healthy donors chosen to match patients in age and sex. Germline CDR1 reads SGDLS; CDR2 reads YYNGEE. Trimming cost V 0 bases and J 8 bases; bases outside gene matches: 9. This CDR3 is built from 15 residues.

The source is a human donor in good health. The rearrangement links TRBV9 to TRBJ1-2, with TRBD1 matching over 8 bases. Sequences were obtained from CD8+ T cells from PBMCs. CDR3 nucleotide sequence: TGTGCCAGCAGCGTAGAACAGGGGGATTTGGAAGGCTACACCTTC. The encoded protein is CASSVEQGDLEGYTF.